The TCR beta chain under discussion was sequenced for a study of patients and donors after allogeneic stem cell transplantation. V lost 0 bases to trimming and J lost 1 base, with 14 bases between them. The CDR3 consists of 16 residues. Germline lookup yields CDR1 SGDLS and CDR2 YYNGEE. TCRdb fed the RT-PCR reads into MiXCR, producing one record per CDR3 protein. Here the sample spans about 410,000 distinct CDR3 sequences, 15% to 20% being singletons. This chain links TRBV9 with TRBJ2-7; no reliable D call. This TCR came from a human donor who was either an allogeneic HSCT recipient or a stem cell or donor lymphocyte infusion donor (not recorded which). It is not recorded whose cells these are; they may come from a transplant donor. The material sequenced was blood, either unsorted or a sorted T cell fraction (not recorded which). The CDR3 sequence: CASSVAPALRSYEQYF. The CDR3 nucleotides are TGTGCCAGCAGCGTAGCCCCTGCTCTCAGATCCTACGAGCAGTACTTC.